The 8 T cell receptor beta chains below all came from one sample that was sequenced in a study of T-cell memory formation after mild COVID-19. TCRdb processed the 5' RACE reads anew with MiXCR; each CDR3 protein has one entry. The sample yields about 110,000 distinct CDR3 sequences, 15% to 20% seen once. The specimen sequenced was PBMCs or a T cell subset sorted from them (not recorded which). These receptors were collected from an adult woman who had mild COVID-19 (a few samples of this study predate the infection). Cell type and time point are not known.

This clonotype was picked up a small number of times. The chain links TRBV29-1 to TRBJ2-7, with D unresolved. Trimming shortened V by 6 bases and J by 5 bases, and 17 bases separated the two germline ends. The germline V gene encodes CDR1 SQVTM and CDR2 ANQGSEA. The CDR3 spans 13 residues. The DNA for the CDR3 is TGCAGCGTGAGAATATTGGGCCGGAACGAGCAGTACTTC. Its translation is CSVRILGRNEQYF.

This clonotype was counted only a few times. The chain combines TRBV6-6 with TRBJ1-1, with no clear D. Per germline, CDR1 MNHNY and CDR2 SVGAGI (reference sequence). The CDR3 is made up of 15 amino acids. Trimming shortened V by 2 bases and J by 6 bases, and 16 bases separated the two germline ends. The CDR3 DNA sequence: TGTGCCAGCAGTTACCCGGACCCCCGCGACGCTGAAGCTTTCTTT. Its protein product is CASSYPDPRDAEAFF.

This clonotype was seen a few times. The J gene is TRBJ1-6, the V gene TRBV4-2, with 8 positions matching TRBD1. V was clipped by 8 bases and J by 6 bases; unmatched bases: 9. Germline loops: CDR1 LGHNA, CDR2 YNFKEQ. The CDR3 loop spans 15 amino acids. CDR3 coding DNA: TGTGCCAGCGAATCCGGGACAGGAGGTAATTCACCCCTCCACTTT. Its translation is CASESGTGGNSPLHF.

This clonotype was seen only a few times. This chain joins TRBV7-9 and TRBJ2-6; D gene ambiguous. CDR1 is SEHNR and CDR2 is FQNEAQ in the germline V gene (reference sequence). The V end was cut by 6 bases, the J end by 0 bases, with 6 bases between. The CDR3 length is 14 residues. CDR3 residues: CASSTVSGANVLTF. DNA of the CDR3: TGTGCCAGCAGTACCGTCTCTGGGGCCAACGTCCTGACTTTC.

CDR3 protein: CASTRDYSSYNEQFF. The CDR3 nucleotides read TGTGCCAGCACCCGGGACTACAGCTCCTACAATGAGCAGTTCTTC. The J gene is TRBJ2-1, the V gene TRBV2; TRBD2 agrees at 7 bases. V lost 7 bases to trimming and J lost 0 bases; unmatched junction nucleotides: 6. The CDR3 spans 15 residues. Germline CDR1 SNHLY, CDR2 FYNNEI.

This clonotype was observed at least ten times. The CDR3 region is CATSRGQGDNSPLHF. DNA of the CDR3: TGTGCCACCAGCAGAGGACAGGGCGATAATTCACCCCTCCACTTT. The V call is TRBV15, the J call TRBJ1-6, with TRBD1 matching 7 bases. CDR1 and CDR2 (germline): LNHNV, YYDKDF (reference sequence). With V trimmed by 1 base and J by 5 bases, 2 bases remained unmatched. The CDR3 has 15 residues.

This clonotype showed up many times. The V call is TRBV4-1, the J call TRBJ2-5; no firm D call. The CDR3 runs to 12 residues. Germline assignment: CDR1 MGHRA and CDR2 YSYEKL. Trimming shortened V by 4 bases and J by 5 bases, and 8 bases separated the two germline ends. This chain's CDR3 is CASSPTGETQYF. The CDR3 DNA reads TGCGCCAGCAGCCCGACGGGCGAGACCCAGTACTTC.

Many counts were recorded for this clonotype. This chain connects TRBV29-1 to TRBJ1-1; D is unresolved. CDR1 SQVTM and CDR2 ANQGSEA come from the germline V gene. The CDR3 is 11 residues long. V shed 4 bases and J shed 8 bases, with 11 bases lying between them. The CDR3 nucleotides are TGCAGCGTTGCGGAGGGCCCAGAAGCTTTCTTT. Amino acids: CSVAEGPEAFF.